This T cell receptor (beta chain) was recorded in a study of blood T cell repertoires in COVID-19. At the level of the study: Sites in the United States, Italy and Spain provided acute and convalescent COVID-19 samples. PBMCs, B-cell-depleted T cells, or T cells were the source of the cDNA or gDNA that made up the material.

Per germline, CDR1 MNHEY and CDR2 SMNVEV (reference sequence). This CDR3 contains 13 residues. V lost 6 bases and J 3 bases, leaving 12 bases between the germline ends. In the authors' workflow: Reference gene primer amplification yielded estimated nucleated cell counts. The method was immunoSEQ multiplex PCR; TCRdb's version includes in-frame clones alone and lacks a portion of them. Clonal size and the V and J genes are those of that table, whereas D and trimming came from the DNA. The data contain over 250,000 clones, around nine tenths of them singletons. This receptor was taken from a woman in her forties who had recovered from COVID-19. The specimen was peripheral blood. The chain recombines TRBV27 with TRBJ2-7; the D gene is possibly TRBD2 (6 bases). CDR3 residues: CASSWGVGYEQYV. The DNA of the CDR3 is TGTGCCAGCAGCTGGGGGGTCGGCTACGAGCAGTACGTC.